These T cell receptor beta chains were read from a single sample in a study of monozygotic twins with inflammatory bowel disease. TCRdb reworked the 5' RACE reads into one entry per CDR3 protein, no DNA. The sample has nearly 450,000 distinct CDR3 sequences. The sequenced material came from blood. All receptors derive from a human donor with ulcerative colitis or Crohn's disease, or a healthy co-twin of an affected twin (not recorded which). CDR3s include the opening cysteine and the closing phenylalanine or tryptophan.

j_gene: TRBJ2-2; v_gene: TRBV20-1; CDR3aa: CSARPAGGRRTGELFF
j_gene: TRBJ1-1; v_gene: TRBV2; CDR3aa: CASSEAPGPTEAFF
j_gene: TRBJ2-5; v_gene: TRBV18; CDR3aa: CASSPPSQETQYF
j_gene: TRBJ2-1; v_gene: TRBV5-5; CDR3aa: CASSLANLVEAEIF
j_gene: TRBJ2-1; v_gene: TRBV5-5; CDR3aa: CASSFPSGSSYNDQFF
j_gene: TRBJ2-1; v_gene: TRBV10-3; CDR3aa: CAISGTLYNEQFF
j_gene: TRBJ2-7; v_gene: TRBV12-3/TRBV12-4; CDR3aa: CASSQLTGPEQYF
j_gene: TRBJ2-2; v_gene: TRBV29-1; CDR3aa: CSVGKTANTGELFF
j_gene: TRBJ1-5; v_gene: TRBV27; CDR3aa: CASARTGFSQPQHF
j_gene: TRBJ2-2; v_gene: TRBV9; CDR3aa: CASSVESRRGELFF
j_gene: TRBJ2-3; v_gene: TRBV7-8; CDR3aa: CASSSRTGRDGTRTQYF
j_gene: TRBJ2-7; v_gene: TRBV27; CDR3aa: CASSHFGTSENEQYF
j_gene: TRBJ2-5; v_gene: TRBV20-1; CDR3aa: CSASGTDQETQYF
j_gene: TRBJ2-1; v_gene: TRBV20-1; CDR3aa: CSARGGLAVASSYNEQFF
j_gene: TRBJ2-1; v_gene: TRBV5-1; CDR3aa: CASSYPTSYNEQFF
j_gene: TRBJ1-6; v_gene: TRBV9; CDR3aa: CASSVQLGNSPLHF
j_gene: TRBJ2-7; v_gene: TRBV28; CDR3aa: CASSLGGVDSYEQYF
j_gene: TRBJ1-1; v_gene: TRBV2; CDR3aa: CASSRTDNTEAFF
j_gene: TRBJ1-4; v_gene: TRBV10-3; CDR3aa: CAISDRVNEKLFF
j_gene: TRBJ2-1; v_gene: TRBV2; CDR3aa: CASSGNQGGNNEQFF
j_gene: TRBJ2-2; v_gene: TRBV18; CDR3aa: CASLQGGSGELFF